A single sample is the source of the 20 T cell receptor beta chains below, sequenced in a study of blood T cell repertoires in COVID-19. Assay: immunoSEQ multiplex PCR; the TCRdb copy retains only in-frame clones and omits some. The repertoire holds 190,000 or so clones, with 65% to 85% as singletons. Sequencing used PBMCs or T cells enriched from blood (not recorded which). Receptor source: a man aged 35 to 55 who had recovered from COVID-19.

This rearrangement joins TRBV19 to TRBJ1-2; TRBD1 is a possible D gene (5 bases). V gave up 3 bases and J gave up 5 bases, with 7 bases separating them. The CDR3 covers 12 residues. The germline gives CDR1 LNHDA, CDR2 SQIVND (reference sequence). The CDR3 here is CASSMEGYGYTF. The CDR3 coding sequence is TGTGCCAGTAGTATGGAGGGGTATGGCTACACCTTC.

The genes are TRBV29-1 and TRBJ2-7; 8 bases match TRBD1. The V gene end was trimmed by 4 bases and the J gene end by 2 bases; junction bases not matched to a gene: 10. Germline values: CDR1 SQVTM, CDR2 ANQGSEA. The CDR3 totals 15 residues. DNA for the CDR3: TGCAGCGTTGTTCGGCAGGGGGCGATAACCTACGAGCAGTACTTC. Protein product: CSVVRQGAITYEQYF.

The chain uses TRBV5-6 and TRBJ2-3, with 11 bases aligning to TRBD2. The germline V gene encodes CDR1 SGHDT and CDR2 YYEEEE. The CDR3 has 19 amino acids. V lost 4 bases to trimming and J lost 0 bases; unmatched junction nucleotides: 13. The CDR3 coding sequence is TGTGCCAGCAGCCCTAAACTAGCGGGGGCGCGAATAAGCACAGATACGCAGTATTTT. The encoded protein is CASSPKLAGARISTDTQYF.

V is TRBV10-2 and J is TRBJ2-7; D possibly corresponds to TRBD1 (5 bases). Per germline, CDR1 WSHSY and CDR2 SAAADI. Trimming stripped 2 bases from V and 12 bases from J, with 20 bases between. CDR3 length: 14 residues. The CDR3 DNA reads as TGCGCCAGCAGTGAGGAGACAGACGGCTTTTCTCCGTACTTC. It codes for CASSEETDGFSPYF.

The CDR3 region has the DNA TGCGCCAGCAGCACTAGACAGGGTAGCACCGGGGAGCTGTTTTTT. Amino acid sequence: CASSTRQGSTGELFF. The J gene is TRBJ2-2, the V gene TRBV5-1, with 7 bases aligning to TRBD1. The germline gives CDR1 SGHRS, CDR2 YFSETQ. The CDR3 extends over 15 amino acids. Trimming cost V 4 bases and J 4 bases; bases outside gene matches: 7.

This clone was seen a single time. This chain connects TRBV15 to TRBJ2-3; 11 positions match TRBD2. V lost 6 bases and J lost 4; bases outside the gene matches: 6. In germline, CDR1 is LNHNV, CDR2 YYDKDF (reference sequence). This CDR3 is 15 amino acids long. The DNA for the CDR3 is TGTGCCACCAGTCCGGGTAGCGGGGGGGCAGATACGCAGTATTTT. This encodes CATSPGSGGADTQYF.

This clone was recorded once. The CDR3 spells CASSPPGNRQPQHF. Written as DNA, the CDR3 is TGTGCCAGCAGTCCACCGGGGAATCGTCAGCCCCAGCATTTT. J is TRBJ1-5 and V is TRBV28; D not resolved. The germline V and J ends were trimmed by 5 bases and 6 bases, with 14 bases remaining between them. This CDR3 has 14 residues. Germline-derived CDR1 and CDR2 are MDHEN and SYDVKM.

The chain is built from TRBV19 and TRBJ1-2, with a possible D match to TRBD1 (6 bases). V lost 7 bases and J lost 3, with 15 bases in between. CDR1 is LNHDA, CDR2 SQIVND, per germline (reference sequence). The length of the CDR3 is 14 residues. The CDR3 coding sequence is TGTGCCAGTACCGTTAACAGGGAACACTATGGCTACACCTTC. Translating it yields CASTVNREHYGYTF.

The chain is built from TRBV6-5 and TRBJ1-2; D remains unclear. Per the germline V gene, CDR1 is MNHEY and CDR2 is SVGAGI. This CDR3 spans 14 amino acids. V gave up 4 bases and J gave up 2 bases, with 11 bases separating them. CDR3: CASSLREGNYGYTF. The DNA for the CDR3 is TGTGCCAGCAGTTTGAGGGAGGGAAACTATGGCTACACCTTC.

The chain uses TRBV5-1 and TRBJ1-2; no reliable D call. Germline V lookup: CDR1 SGHRS, CDR2 YFSETQ. Trimming left V 4 bases short and J 6 bases short, with 19 bases between. The CDR3 extends over 15 amino acids. The CDR3 nucleotides are TGCGCCAGCAGCCATAACATCCCGGGAACAAATGGCTACACCTTC. It is translated as CASSHNIPGTNGYTF. The full variable domain, rest sourced from reference TRBV5-1 and TRBJ1-2, is KAGVTQTPRYLIKTRGQQVTLSCSPISGHRSVSWYQQTPGQGLQFLFEYFSETQRNKGNFPGRFSGRQFSNSRSEMNVSTLELGDSALYLCASSHNIPGTNGYTFGSGTRLTVV.

The CDR3 DNA reads as TGTGCCACCGACCCTGCCGGGACAAGAGACGAGCAGTACTTC. This translates into CATDPAGTRDEQYF. V usage is TRBV28 and J usage is TRBJ2-7; tentatively, D is TRBD1 (6 bases). V was cut by 10 bases and J by 5 bases, with 21 bases left in between. The V gene's germline CDR1 is MDHEN and CDR2 SYDVKM. There are 14 residues in the CDR3.

In the case of this clone: One end of the junction varies from germline; a read error may be responsible. The CDR3 coding sequence is TGCGCCAGCAGCTTGGTAAGGGGGCCGGGACAGAAGATATTC. Its translation: CASSLVRGPGQKIF. The genes are TRBV5-1 and TRBJ2-7, with 7 bases fitting TRBD1. The V gene's germline CDR1 is SGHRS and CDR2 YFSETQ. CDR3 length equals 14 residues. The full variable domain, completed using reference TRBV5-1 and TRBJ2-7, is KAGVTQTPRYLIKTRGQQVTLSCSPISGHRSVSWYQQTPGQGLQFLFEYFSETQRNKGNFPGRFSGRQFSNSRSEMNVSTLELGDSALYLCASSLVRGPGQKIFGPGTRLTVT.

This chain links TRBV2 with TRBJ1-1; D not certain. CDR3 size: 12 residues. Germline CDR1 and CDR2: SNHLY and FYNNEI. Trimming removed 2 bases from V and 7 bases from J, with 8 bases in between. DNA of the CDR3: TGTGCCAGCAGTGAAAGAGGCGGTGAAGCTTTCTTT. This translates into CASSERGGEAFF.

V is TRBV28 and J is TRBJ1-4, with D possibly matching TRBD1 (5 bases). Germline CDR1 reads MDHEN; CDR2 reads SYDVKM. The CDR3 is 15 amino acids. Trimming removed 4 bases at V and 0 bases at J, with 9 bases between. The CDR3 nucleotides read TGTGCCAGCAGTTCCCTAGGGGCAACTAATGAAAAACTGTTTTTT. It specifies CASSSLGATNEKLFF. Filled out from reference TRBV28 and TRBJ1-4, the complete variable domain reads DVKVTQSSRYLVKRTGEKVFLECVQDMDHENMFWYRQDPGLGLRLIYFSYDVKMKEKGDIPEGYSVSREKKERFSLILESASTNQTSMYLCASSSLGATNEKLFFGSGTQLSVL.

J is TRBJ2-7 and V is TRBV2, with D possibly being TRBD2 (5 bases). CDR3 length: 15 residues. Trimming stripped 4 bases from V and 0 bases from J, with 13 bases between. Germline-derived CDR1 and CDR2 are SNHLY and FYNNEI. This CDR3 reads CASSGAGRDSYEQYF. The CDR3 DNA is TGTGCCAGCAGTGGAGCAGGACGGGACTCCTACGAGCAGTACTTC.

The chain recombines TRBV2 with TRBJ1-2; maybe TRBD1 (5 bases). V was trimmed by 5 bases and J by 4 bases, leaving 11 bases between them. The CDR3 is made up of 13 amino acids. Germline V gene data show CDR1 as SNHLY and CDR2 as FYNNEI. This CDR3 is CASSFRAGYGYTF. The CDR3 nucleotides are TGTGCCAGCAGTTTCAGGGCCGGCTATGGCTACACCTTC.

This clone was picked up a small number of times. The chain uses TRBV11-1 and TRBJ1-4, with D unclear. The germline gives CDR1 SGHAT, CDR2 FQDESV (reference sequence). V lost 5 bases and J 8 bases, leaving 15 bases between the germline ends. The CDR3 covers 14 residues. Here the CDR3 DNA reads TGTGCCAGCAGCGCCCTCTTCTTACAGGAAAAACTGTTTTTT. It specifies CASSALFLQEKLFF.

This chain joins TRBV6-5 and TRBJ1-4, with 8 bases aligning to TRBD1. This CDR3 has 13 residues. After removal of 8 bases from V and 7 bases from J, the junction contained 6 bases not matched to a gene. Germline V gives CDR1 MNHEY, CDR2 SVGAGI. The CDR3 sequence is CASWTGSSEKLFF. In nucleotides, the CDR3 is TGTGCCAGCTGGACAGGGTCAAGTGAAAAACTGTTTTTT.

This clone has just a few counts. The V call is TRBV2, the J call TRBJ1-2; 8 positions agree with TRBD1. The V and J ends lost 2 bases and 8 bases, in that order; junction bases with no gene match: 13. Germline values: CDR1 SNHLY, CDR2 FYNNEI. The CDR3 consists of 16 residues. The CDR3 DNA reads TGTGCCAGCAGTGAAAGGCGGAATCAGGGGGCCCGGGGCTACACCTTC. Residues: CASSERRNQGARGYTF.

The chain has TRBV14 and TRBJ2-7; 9 bases align to TRBD1. The CDR3 consists of 18 residues. V trimming: 0 bases; J trimming: 5 bases; junction bases outside the gene matches: 14. CDR1 and CDR2 from the germline V gene are SGHDN and FVKESK. The CDR3 here is CASSQEMGLTGQGNEQYF. As DNA, the CDR3 is TGTGCCAGCAGCCAAGAAATGGGGTTGACGGGACAGGGAAACGAGCAGTACTTC.